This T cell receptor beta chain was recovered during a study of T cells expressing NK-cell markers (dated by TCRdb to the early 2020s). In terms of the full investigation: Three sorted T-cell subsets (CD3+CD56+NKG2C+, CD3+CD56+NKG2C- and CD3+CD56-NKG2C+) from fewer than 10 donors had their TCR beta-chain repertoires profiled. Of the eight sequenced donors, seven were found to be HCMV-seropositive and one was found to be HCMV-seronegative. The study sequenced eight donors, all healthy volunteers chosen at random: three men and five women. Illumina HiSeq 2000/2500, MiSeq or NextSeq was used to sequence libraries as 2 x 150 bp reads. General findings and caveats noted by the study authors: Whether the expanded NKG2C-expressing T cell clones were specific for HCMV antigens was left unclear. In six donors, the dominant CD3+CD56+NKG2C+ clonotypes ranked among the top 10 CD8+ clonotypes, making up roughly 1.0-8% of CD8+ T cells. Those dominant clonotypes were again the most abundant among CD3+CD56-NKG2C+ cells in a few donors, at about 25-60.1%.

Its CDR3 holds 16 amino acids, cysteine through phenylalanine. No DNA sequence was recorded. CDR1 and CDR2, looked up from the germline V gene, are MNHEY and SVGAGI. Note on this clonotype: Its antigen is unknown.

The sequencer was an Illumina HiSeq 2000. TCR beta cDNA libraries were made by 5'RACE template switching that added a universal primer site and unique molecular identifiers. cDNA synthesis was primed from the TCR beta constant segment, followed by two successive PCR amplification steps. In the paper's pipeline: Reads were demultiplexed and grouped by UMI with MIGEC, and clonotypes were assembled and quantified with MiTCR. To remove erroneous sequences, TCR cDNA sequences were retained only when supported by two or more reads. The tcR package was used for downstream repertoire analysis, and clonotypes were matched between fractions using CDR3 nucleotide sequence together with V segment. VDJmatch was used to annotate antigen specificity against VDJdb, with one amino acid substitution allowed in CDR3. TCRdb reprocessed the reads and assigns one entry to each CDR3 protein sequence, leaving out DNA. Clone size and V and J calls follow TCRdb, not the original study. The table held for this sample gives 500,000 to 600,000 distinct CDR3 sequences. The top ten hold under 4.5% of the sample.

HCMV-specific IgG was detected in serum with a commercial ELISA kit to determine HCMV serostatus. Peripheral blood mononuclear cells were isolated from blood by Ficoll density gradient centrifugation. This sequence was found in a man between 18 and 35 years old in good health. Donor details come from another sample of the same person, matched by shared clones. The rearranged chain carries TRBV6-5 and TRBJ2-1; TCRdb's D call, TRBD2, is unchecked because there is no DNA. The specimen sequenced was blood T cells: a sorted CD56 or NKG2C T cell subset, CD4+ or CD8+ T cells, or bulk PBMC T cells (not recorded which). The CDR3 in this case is CASSYSPAGGLGEQFF.